This T cell receptor beta chain was sequenced for a study of cytomegalovirus exposure and HLA in healthy donors (dated by TCRdb to 2016 to 2017). About the full investigation: In an earlier analysis of 587 of the donors, 276 Gb of sequence data and 90 million to 130 million unique TCR beta sequences from 150 million to 200 million T cells were reported. Using immunosequencing, the study profiled T cell repertoires from 500 to 800 subjects and related those repertoires to cytomegalovirus serostatus. All discovery cohort repertoires had been generated on a single sequencing platform. Across some 400 genotyped donors of the cohort, an average of 235,054 unique TCR beta nucleotide sequences per donor were sequenced, and approximately 17% of those sequences were non-productive. An earlier analysis of approximately 580 of the donors used high-throughput TCR beta sequencing to judge whether each TCR beta V gene segment behaved as functional or pseudogenic. An early release that covered around 590 HLA-typed donors contained approximately 300 gigabases of sequencing data and some 87 million unique TCR sequences. Donor age, sex, ethnicity and CMV serostatus were compiled together with the repertoire data. HLA typing included class I and class II loci at four-digit resolution. The study combined high-throughput TCR immunosequencing, statistical association of individual TCRs with disease status, and machine learning to predict cytomegalovirus infection status. The number of donors typed differed by locus, with about 629-640 for A, B, C, DRB1 and DQB1, roughly 520 for DQA1, nearly 610 for DPA1, and around 450 for DPB1. In a later analysis, previously published TCR beta repertoires from 666 donors were re-analyzed and high-resolution HLA genotyping was added so that TCR occurrence patterns could be studied. Along with the approximately 700-subject first cohort, a separate validation cohort of over 90 different subjects was used. Rather than drawing on any new phenotypic data, the later analysis identified candidate immune exposures from TCR beta sequences and the way those sequences occurred across donors. Genome-wide SNP genotypes for about 65% of the roughly 670 donors were used in a later genetic analysis, which treated that subset as a discovery cohort. Among the approximately 400 genotyped donors, around 81% belonged to the genetic ancestry cluster associated with self-reported Caucasian donors. Roughly five DR-DQ haplotypes were treated as single units for association and clustering because of strong linkage in the cohort. The study was designed to test whether signatures of past pathogen exposure could be identified by cataloging public T cell receptors. Beyond this particular receptor, the publication reports: V-gene and J-gene trimming of TCR beta chains was associated with a missense DCLRE1C variant in a later genetic analysis, and the association was replicated in an independent cohort. Most TCR sequences were observed very rarely across donors, whereas some public TCRs were present in many individuals. For the cohort, immune exposure information was limited to CMV serostatus. A later analysis associated about 17,000 TCR beta sequences with specific HLA alleles at a false discovery rate of 0.05. In this cohort, only TCR beta chains were sequenced, and detectable features were limited by the absence of alpha or paired-chain data. A few of the identified cytomegalovirus-associated TCR beta chains were confirmed in vitro to be specific for cytomegalovirus antigens. The classifier was reported to diagnose cytomegalovirus status with high specificity and sensitivity in both the original cohort and the validation cohort. In a later analysis, several top co-occurrence clusters were reported to appear linked to parvovirus B19, influenza, CMV and Epstein-Barr virus. The study listed 170 or so TCR beta chains as associated with cytomegalovirus. Correlated functional status among segregating V segments might be attributable to linkage disequilibrium, but an unknown experimental factor could not be ruled out. Presence/absence analyses assumed roughly uniform sequencing depth across donors, an assumption that may not hold. A later genetic analysis reported fewer N-insertions in productive TCRs among donors in an Asian-associated ancestry cluster than the 666-donor mean. In an earlier analysis of over 550 of the donors, most TCR beta V segments were observed in productive rearrangements about 87% or about 30% of the time, broadly matching IMGT annotations. Because some donors lacked HLA typing at each locus, the association tests relied only on the typed subset. Because the 87-base-pair reads could not distinguish some IMGT-functional V segments, including TRBV6-2 and TRBV6-3, those segments were excluded. Because counts were too low, seventeen rarely observed V segments, including chromosome 9 orphons, were left out of the earlier analysis of over 550 of the donors. A further reported finding was that TCR beta sequences accurately predicted the HLA-A and HLA-B alleles for most subjects in the first cohort. A cluster of highly shared sequence variants was judged likely to be a technical artifact of the sequencing pipeline. When HLA alleles, especially DR and DQ, strongly co-occurred, attributing TCR associations to individual alleles was difficult. Compared with equally common non-associated chains, HLA-associated TCR beta chains in a later analysis were more clonally expanded and had lower generation probabilities. The authors suggested that the approach could potentially be extended to other disease states and immunological phenotypes. A later analysis found that most CMV-associated TCR beta chains appeared HLA-restricted, with HLA associations seemingly driven largely by CMV exposure. In a later analysis, TCR association rates were found to vary across HLA loci, with the most associated TCRs seen for DRB1 alleles and the fewest for HLA-C alleles.

From cysteine to phenylalanine, the CDR3 is 17 amino acids long. Only the CDR3 portion is preserved as DNA: 51 bases, with reading frame beginning at the first base. CDR1 and CDR2, per the germline V gene, are LGHNA and YSLEER. V is pared back by 0 bases and J by 0 bases, with 9 bases lying between the germline termini. Receptor amplification or capture employed the immunoSEQ multiplex PCR assay. A mixture of 60 forward primers for TCR Vbeta segments and 13 reverse primers for TCR Jbeta segments was used in the multiplex PCR. The CDR3 region of rearranged TCR beta genes was amplified from genomic DNA with a multiplex PCR assay. The amplified TCR beta libraries were sequenced on the Illumina HiSeq System as 87-base-pair reads. Processing in the source paper ran as follows. In a later analysis, roughly 80 million unique TCR beta chains were counted across the 690 or so repertoires, and roughly 9.9 million of these chains were shared by at least two donors. A nearest-neighbor algorithm error-corrected the raw reads and collapsed the reads into unique sequences, merging closely related sequences to remove PCR and sequencing errors. V, D and J gene segments were assigned by aligning CDR3 sequences to IMGT reference sequences. For a sequence to be retained, a match of at least six nucleotides to both a V gene segment and a J gene segment was required. A rearrangement counted as productive if the CDR3 had no stop codons and remained in frame with V and J, and every other rearrangement counted as non-productive. CDR3 was defined according to IMGT convention as the region running from the second conserved V-encoded cysteine to the conserved J-encoded phenylalanine. The earlier analysis of roughly 590 of the donors excluded sequences that lacked an unambiguous match to a single V gene segment. In an earlier analysis of 450 to 750 of the donors, a V segment was called functional when productive rearrangements were above 56.7%, and segregating when the standard deviation between donors exceeded 5%. A statistical classification framework was built for diagnosing cytomegalovirus status from the catalog of TCR beta chain sequences. In a later analysis, TCR nucleotide sequences were compared against IMGT/GENE-DB human TR gene sequences so that V and J genes could be assigned. In a later analysis, CDR3 sequences and most-parsimonious VDJ recombination scenarios were assigned using the TCRdist pipeline. In a later analysis, each TCR beta chain was defined by its CDR3 amino acid sequence together with its V-gene family, and reads without a unique V-gene family were excluded. To address suspected cross-contamination and a sequencing artifact, a later analysis removed under 600 highly shared, low-generation-probability nucleotide sequences. For each public chain, a later analysis derived a clonal expansion index from normalized ranks of inferred template counts within each repertoire. A later analysis computed generation probabilities with a VDJ recombination model fitted to out-of-frame rearrangements, and checked the results against IGoR. In a later analysis, hypergeometric tests were used to score TCR-TCR, TCR-HLA and TCR-CMV co-occurrence, with a repertoire-size bias correction applied to TCR pairs. To estimate false discovery rates, a later analysis permuted the HLA or CMV assignments 20 times. In a later analysis, co-occurring TCRs were grouped using DBSCAN, and TCRdist sequence similarity was added for clustering within HLA-allele-positive subsets. Co-occurrence clustering excluded repertoires with fewer than 30,000 or more than 120,000 public chains, plus five with anomalous nucleotide sharing. TCRdb holds this immuneACCESS table with in-frame rearrangements only. Some clones are missing; in checked studies, unresolved V genes explain under half, and the rest has no known cause. Clone size and the V and J calls come from that table; the DNA yielded D and trimming. The sample table on file contains 100,000 to 150,000 clones. The ten largest clonotypes hold 1.5% to 2% of the sample.

About this clone: No antigen is known for it.

The cohort consisted of 670 or so healthy bone marrow donors. At the time of sampling, every cohort member was nominally healthy, though immune exposures that went unrecorded were likely present. The donor was CMV seronegative and belonged to the group of around 400 seronegative cohort members. A peripheral blood sample was collected from each donor, and TCR beta sequencing was performed on peripheral blood mononuclear cells. Genomic DNA extraction from the blood cell samples was performed with the Qiagen DNeasy Blood Extraction Kit. The chain is encoded by TRBV4-3 joined to TRBJ2-6; the D gene is not confidently resolved. The TCR comes from a man between 18 and 29 years old in good health and CMV-seronegative. The sequenced material came from PBMCs. CDR3 protein: CASSQDRVRSGANVLTF. The sequenced DNA: TGCGCCAGCAGCCAAGATAGAGTCCGCTCTGGGGCCAACGTCCTGACTTTC.